This is a list of T cell receptor beta chains from one sample in a study of blood T cell repertoires in COVID-19. Only in-frame clones appear in the TCRdb table, and some are missing; sequencing was by immunoSEQ multiplex PCR. Found here are roughly 180,000 clones, 75% to 90% of them singletons; the top ten hold 2.1%. Sequences were obtained from peripheral blood. Receptors were obtained from a man aged 65 to 85 with active or convalescent COVID-19. Each CDR3 is given with its conserved first and last residue. A D gene is named only where the DNA matches it firmly. Rows may omit the clone size; those that give it use once, few, many or a size class.

>TRBV5-1|TRBJ2-7|NA|TRBD1
TGCGCCAGCAGCCTACGGACAGGGGGCTACGAGCAGTACTTC
CASSLRTGGYEQYF
>TRBV5-1|TRBJ2-3|few|TRBD2
TGCGCCAGCAGCTTGGGGACTAGCGGGAGCCGGGCCAGGGTAGATACGCAGTATTTT
CASSLGTSGSRARVDTQYF
>TRBV28|TRBJ2-1|once|NA
TGTGCCAGCAGTCCCCCCCAGCAACCCGGGGAGCAGTTCTTC
CASSPPQQPGEQFF
>TRBV5-1|TRBJ1-2|NA|NA
TGCGCCAGCGGTCTCGGGGGACGTAACTATGGCTACACCTTC
CASGLGGRNYGYTF
>TRBV6-1|TRBJ1-6|NA|TRBD1
TGTGCCAGCAGTGAACAGGGGGGCGGGAATTCACCCCTCCACTTT
CASSEQGGGNSPLHF
>TRBV3-1/TRBV3-2|TRBJ2-7|NA|TRBD2
TGTGCCAGCAGCCTATCCGGGACTAGCGCCCACGAGCAGTACTTC
CASSLSGTSAHEQYF
>TRBV5-6|TRBJ1-2|NA|TRBD1
TGTGCCAGCAGCTTGATTCAGGGGGCGCATGGCTACACCTTC
CASSLIQGAHGYTF
>TRBV5-8|TRBJ2-3|NA|NA
TGTGCCAGCAGCCCAGGACTGCACCGAGCGGATACGCAGTATTTT
CASSPGLHRADTQYF
>TRBV28|TRBJ2-1|NA|TRBD1
TGTGCCAGCAGAAAAAGGGGGACAGGGAAAAACTACAATGAGCAGTTCTTC
CASRKRGTGKNYNEQFF
>TRBV18|TRBJ2-5|NA|NA
TGTGCCAGCTCACAGCAAATCGGAGAGACCCAGTACTTC
CASSQQIGETQYF
>TRBV29-1|TRBJ2-4|NA|NA
TGCAGCGTTGAAGCCTTCGGAAACATTCAGTACTTC
CSVEAFGNIQYF
>TRBV7-2|TRBJ1-2|few|NA
TGTGCCAGCAGCCGGTCCAGACAAAATGGCTACACCTTC
CASSRSRQNGYTF
>TRBV28|TRBJ2-3|NA|TRBD1
TGTGCCAGCAGTTTAAGGGGGACAGGGGTCCCAGATACGCAGTATTTT
CASSLRGTGVPDTQYF
>TRBV29-1|TRBJ2-3|NA|TRBD2
TGCAGCGTGAATAGCGGGAGCGGAGATACGCAGTATTTT
CSVNSGSGDTQYF
>TRBV18|TRBJ1-1|NA|TRBD1
TGTGCCAGCTCATCGACAGGGGGCGGAGGGGTTATGAACACTGAAGCTTTCTTT
CASSSTGGGGVMNTEAFF
>TRBV21-1|TRBJ1-1|NA|NA
TGTGCCAGCAGCAAAAAAAGGTTGGGCTTACAGGTTGAAGCTTTCTTT
CASSKKRLGLQVEAFF
>TRBV9|TRBJ1-3|NA|TRBD1
TGTGCCAGCAGCGCGAGGGGACAGGGTACCATTCGATCTGGAAACACCATATATTTT
CASSARGQGTIRSGNTIYF
>TRBV18|TRBJ1-6|NA|TRBD1
TGTGCCAGCTCACCAAGACAGGGAGAGAATTCACCCCTCCACTTT
CASSPRQGENSPLHF
>TRBV6-1|TRBJ1-4|NA|TRBD1
TGTGCCAGCAGTGATAGGACAGGGGATGAAAAACTGTTTTTT
CASSDRTGDEKLFF
>TRBV30|TRBJ1-5|NA|TRBD1
TGTGCCTGGGCTCCCGGGACAGGGGGCGGTCAGCCCCAGCATTTT
CAWAPGTGGGQPQHF
>TRBV18|TRBJ2-3|once|NA
TGTGCCAGCTCACCCCCCCTCGGGACTAGCACAGATACGCAGTATTTT
CASSPPLGTSTDTQYF
>TRBV28|TRBJ2-6|NA|TRBD1
TGTGCCAGCAGTTTACCTCCGGGACAGGGAAGCTCTGGGGCCAACGTCCTGACTTTC
CASSLPPGQGSSGANVLTF
>TRBV25-1|TRBJ1-4|NA|TRBD1
TGTGCCAGCAGTGGACAGGGGGGTAATGAAAAACTGTTTTTT
CASSGQGGNEKLFF
>TRBV3-1/TRBV3-2|TRBJ2-1|NA|TRBD1
TGTGCCAGCAGCCTCGGGACAGGTCATACGGGGAGGCCCAATGAGCAGTTCTTC
CASSLGTGHTGRPNEQFF
>TRBV2|TRBJ2-3|NA|TRBD1
TGTGCCAGCAGCTTGGCCGGGACAGCTAGCACAGATACGCAGTATTTT
CASSLAGTASTDTQYF
>TRBV30|TRBJ1-4|NA|NA
TGTGCCTGGATAGAACCGGAGAGTGAAAAACTGTTTTTT
CAWIEPESEKLFF
>TRBV10-3|TRBJ2-1|NA|NA
TGTGCCATCAGTGATCGGAGCAGCCACAATGAGCAGTTCTTC
CAISDRSSHNEQFF
>TRBV7-2|TRBJ2-7|few|TRBD2
TGTGCCAGCAGCTTAGGGGGGACTAGCGGGAGGTGCGACTTC
CASSLGGTSGRCDF
>TRBV2|TRBJ1-4|once|TRBD1
TGTGCCAGCGCAAGGGACAGGGTCTCGGAAAAACTGTTTTTT
CASARDRVSEKLFF
>TRBV25-1|TRBJ2-7|once|TRBD2
TGTGCCAGCAGTGAGGGGAGGGACTGGTACGAGCAGTACTTC
CASSEGRDWYEQYF
>TRBV6-6|TRBJ1-5|NA|TRBD1
TGTGCCAGCAGGCGAGACAGGGGATGGGGACCCGATCAGCCCCAGCATTTT
CASRRDRGWGPDQPQHF
>TRBV6-2/TRBV6-3|TRBJ2-3|few|NA
TGTGCCAGCAGTTACGTCCTTAGCACAGATACGCAGTATTTT
CASSYVLSTDTQYF